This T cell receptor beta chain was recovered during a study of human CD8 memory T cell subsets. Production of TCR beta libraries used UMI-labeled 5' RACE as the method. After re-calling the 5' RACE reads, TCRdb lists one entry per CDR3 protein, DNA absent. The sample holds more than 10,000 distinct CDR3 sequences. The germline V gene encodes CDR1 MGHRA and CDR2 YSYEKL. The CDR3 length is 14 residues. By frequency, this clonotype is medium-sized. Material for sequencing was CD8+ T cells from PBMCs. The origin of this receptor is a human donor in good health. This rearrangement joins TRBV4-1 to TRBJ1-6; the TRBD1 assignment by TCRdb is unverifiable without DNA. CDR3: CASSQDPWGKPLHF.